The clone carrying this T cell receptor beta chain was counted a single time. This specimen belongs to a study of technical replicates of blood from a few donors. Method: immunoSEQ multiplex PCR; TCRdb's copy keeps in-frame clones and lacks some. This sample yields about 80,000 clones, of which about 92% are seen a single time; more than 0.3% belongs to the top ten. Germline CDR1 SEHNR, CDR2 FQNEAQ (reference sequence). The germline V and J ends were trimmed by 0 bases and 6 bases, with 11 bases remaining between them. The CDR3 is 14 residues long. The receptor's source is a human donor in good health. The material sequenced was T cells isolated from PBMCs. The genes are TRBV7-9 and TRBJ1-2; D is ambiguous. CDR3 loop: CASSLATDMNGYTF. The CDR3 DNA sequence: TGTGCCAGCAGCTTAGCTACTGACATGAATGGCTACACCTTC.